This is a list of T cell receptor beta chains from one sample in a study of blood T cell repertoires in COVID-19. This table comes from immunoSEQ multiplex PCR, and its TCRdb copy is limited to in-frame clones, with some not included. The repertoire consists of under 95,000 clones, with about nine tenths occurring once and the leading ten covering about 2.5%. Sequenced material: peripheral blood. The receptors stem from a man aged 50 to 59 with COVID-19, enrolled during active disease. CDR3s include the opening cysteine and the closing phenylalanine or tryptophan. The D gene is left open where the match is weak. Size tells how often a clone was seen (once, few, many) or the class of an expanded clone, and some rows leave it out.

D gene | CDR3 length | J gene | V gene | clone size | CDR3 protein | CDR3 DNA
TRBD1 | 14 | TRBJ1-1 | TRBV14 | . | CASSEGALNTEAFF | TGTGCCAGCAGCGAGGGGGCCCTGAACACTGAAGCTTTCTTT
TRBD1 | 14 | TRBJ1-2 | TRBV7-2 | once | CASSLGQGDYGYTF | TGTGCCAGCAGCTTAGGACAGGGAGACTATGGCTACACCTTC
TRBD2 | 16 | TRBJ2-3 | TRBV5-4 | . | CASSLMAGGSTDTQYF | TGTGCCAGCAGCTTGATGGCGGGAGGAAGCACAGATACGCAGTATTTT
. | 15 | TRBJ1-6 | TRBV28 | . | CASSKRSGGVSPLHF | TGTGCCAGCAGCAAAAGATCCGGGGGGGTTTCACCCCTCCACTTT
. | 15 | TRBJ1-6 | TRBV9 | . | CASSVGGGVNSPLHF | TGTGCCAGCAGCGTAGGAGGGGGGGTTAATTCACCCCTCCACTTT
. | 14 | TRBJ1-1 | TRBV29-1 | . | CSVGNRGFGTEAFF | TGCAGCGTTGGAAACCGGGGGTTTGGCACTGAAGCTTTCTTT
. | 14 | TRBJ2-1 | TRBV11-3 | few | CASSHPLGSNEQFF | TGTGCCAGCAGTCATCCGTTAGGGAGCAATGAGCAGTTCTTC
TRBD2 | 16 | TRBJ2-7 | TRBV7-8 | . | CASSFRTGLARWEQYF | TGTGCCAGCAGCTTCCGAACCGGACTAGCGAGATGGGAGCAGTACTTC
. | 15 | TRBJ2-2 | TRBV5-6 | once | CASSFVGRNTGELFF | TGTGCCAGCAGCTTTGTCGGGAGAAACACCGGGGAGCTGTTTTTT
. | 14 | TRBJ1-3 | TRBV19 | few | CASIQGKAGNTIYF | TGTGCCAGTATCCAGGGAAAGGCTGGAAACACCATATATTTT
. | 23 | TRBJ2-3 | TRBV21-1 | . | CASSKGGRGGLAGGPTRRDTQYF | TGTGCCAGCAGCAAAGGGGGACGAGGGGGACTAGCGGGAGGGCCGACTAGGAGAGATACGCAGTATTTT
. | 13 | TRBJ1-1 | TRBV6-5 | . | CASSPSGIPEAFF | TGTGCCAGCAGCCCCTCCGGGATTCCTGAAGCTTTCTTT
. | 15 | TRBJ2-2 | TRBV9 | . | CASSVAGFVPGELFF | TGTGCCAGCAGCGTAGCAGGGTTTGTCCCCGGGGAGCTGTTTTTT
. | 13 | TRBJ1-5 | TRBV3-1/TRBV3-2 | . | CASSQDRGQPQHF | TGTGCCAGCAGCCAAGATAGGGGTCAGCCCCAGCATTTT
TRBD2 | 15 | TRBJ2-1 | TRBV6-2/TRBV6-3 | . | CASSTLAGVINEQFF | TGTGCCAGCAGCACACTAGCGGGAGTAATTAATGAGCAGTTCTTC
TRBD2 | 15 | TRBJ2-5 | TRBV28 | . | CASSFPSGAGETQYF | TGTGCCAGCAGTTTTCCTAGCGGAGCGGGGGAGACCCAGTACTTC
. | 19 | TRBJ2-6 | TRBV7-9 | . | CASSLEQGSSRSGANVLTF | TGTGCCAGCAGCTTAGAGCAGGGCAGTAGTAGATCTGGGGCCAACGTCCTGACTTTC
. | 14 | TRBJ2-2 | TRBV7-2 | . | CASSLKRVAGELFF | TGTGCCAGCAGCTTAAAGAGGGTTGCCGGGGAGCTGTTTTTT
. | 11 | TRBJ2-5 | TRBV7-2 | . | CASSNIETQYF | TGTGCCAGCAGTAATATTGAGACCCAGTACTTC
TRBD1 | 14 | TRBJ1-1 | TRBV6-5 | few | CASRTGQGYTEAFF | TGTGCCAGCAGGACCGGACAGGGCTACACTGAAGCTTTCTTT
TRBD1 | 16 | TRBJ2-1 | TRBV28 | . | CASRPPGQGNINEQFF | TGTGCCAGCAGACCACCGGGACAGGGTAATATAAATGAGCAGTTCTTC
TRBD2 | 15 | TRBJ2-7 | TRBV28 | . | CASSFPQAGAGEQYF | TGTGCCAGCAGTTTCCCCCAGGCGGGAGCGGGGGAGCAGTACTTC
TRBD1 | 14 | TRBJ1-1 | TRBV6-5 | . | CASSRDRGITEAFF | TGTGCCAGCAGTCGGGACAGGGGAATCACTGAAGCTTTCTTT
TRBD2 | 16 | TRBJ2-1 | TRBV19 | . | CASSIDSREGRNEQFF | TGTGCCAGTAGTATAGACTCGCGGGAGGGCCGAAATGAGCAGTTCTTC
TRBD2 | 16 | TRBJ2-1 | TRBV6-2/TRBV6-3 | . | CASRRPGLERNNEQFF | TGTGCCAGCCGCCGCCCGGGACTAGAGCGAAACAATGAGCAGTTCTTC
. | 13 | TRBJ2-5 | TRBV12-3/TRBV12-4 | . | CASSQRVQETQYF | TGTGCCAGCAGCCAGCGGGTTCAAGAGACCCAGTACTTC
TRBD1 | 15 | TRBJ1-1 | TRBV6-2/TRBV6-3 | . | CASSPPRTGRGSAFF | TGTGCCAGCAGTCCCCCAAGGACAGGGAGGGGTAGTGCTTTCTTT
. | 13 | TRBJ1-1 | TRBV5-6 | . | CASSLGQGAEAFF | TGTGCCAGCAGCTTGGGTCAGGGCGCTGAAGCTTTCTTT
TRBD1 | 13 | TRBJ1-1 | TRBV6-5 | . | CASSRQGATEAFF | TGTGCCAGCAGTCGACAGGGGGCCACTGAAGCTTTCTTT
. | 13 | TRBJ1-1 | TRBV11-3 | . | CASSLQGNTEAFF | TGTGCCAGCAGCCTGCAGGGGAACACTGAAGCTTTCTTT
TRBD1 | 14 | TRBJ2-2 | TRBV5-4 | . | CAGGGQGRTGELFF | TGTGCCGGGGGGGGACAGGGCCGCACCGGGGAGCTGTTTTTT
. | 14 | TRBJ2-5 | TRBV15 | . | CATSGRGAGETQYF | TGTGCCACCAGCGGCAGGGGCGCAGGGGAGACCCAGTACTTC
TRBD2 | 16 | TRBJ2-1 | TRBV9 | . | CASSVGGLAEYNEQFF | TGTGCCAGCAGCGTAGGGGGACTAGCTGAGTACAATGAGCAGTTCTTC
. | 14 | TRBJ1-2 | TRBV28 | once | CASRPGGASYGYTF | TGTGCCAGCAGGCCGGGAGGGGCGAGCTATGGCTACACCTTC
. | 14 | TRBJ1-1 | TRBV2 | . | CASSARGSDTEAFF | TGTGCCAGCAGCGCAAGGGGCAGCGACACTGAAGCTTTCTTT
. | 13 | TRBJ1-4 | TRBV15 | . | CATSEGGYEKLFF | TGTGCCACCAGCGAGGGAGGGTATGAAAAACTGTTTTTT
TRBD1 | 16 | TRBJ1-1 | TRBV6-5 | . | CASSSPGQGKRSGAFF | TGTGCCAGCAGTTCCCCTGGACAGGGAAAAAGGAGTGGAGCTTTCTTT
. | 15 | TRBJ2-6 | TRBV4-1 | . | CASSQVAYGANVLTF | TGCGCCAGCAGCCAAGTAGCATATGGGGCCAACGTCCTGACTTTC
. | 15 | TRBJ1-1 | TRBV6-2/TRBV6-3 | few | CASSPRAHMNTEAFF | TGTGCCAGCAGTCCCAGGGCCCACATGAACACTGAAGCTTTCTTT
TRBD1 | 16 | TRBJ1-1 | TRBV19 | few | CASSKSGRGPNTEAFF | TGTGCCAGTAGTAAGTCCGGCAGGGGGCCGAACACTGAAGCTTTCTTT
. | 13 | TRBJ1-5 | TRBV23-1 | . | CASRRRGNQPQHF | TGCGCCAGCAGGCGACGAGGGAATCAGCCCCAGCATTTT
. | 14 | TRBJ2-1 | TRBV5-6 | . | CASSLASSYNEQFF | TGTGCCAGCAGCTTGGCTAGCTCCTACAATGAGCAGTTCTTC
. | 15 | TRBJ1-1 | TRBV6-5 | . | CASRYFSGRDTEAFF | TGTGCCAGCAGATATTTCTCTGGGAGGGACACTGAAGCTTTCTTT
. | 13 | TRBJ2-1 | TRBV9 | . | CASSPPTHNEQFF | TGTGCCAGCAGCCCTCCTACCCACAATGAGCAGTTCTTC
. | 13 | TRBJ2-7 | TRBV11-1 | . | CASGQAQLYEQYF | TGTGCTAGCGGCCAGGCACAGCTCTACGAGCAGTACTTC
TRBD2 | 15 | TRBJ2-1 | TRBV9 | . | CASSVGGRADNEQFF | TGTGCCAGCAGCGTAGGCGGGAGGGCCGACAATGAGCAGTTCTTC
. | 15 | TRBJ1-2 | TRBV7-2 | . | CASSLVSQGGYGYTF | TGTGCCAGCAGCTTAGTATCTCAGGGAGGCTATGGCTACACCTTC
TRBD1 | 12 | TRBJ2-1 | TRBV10-1 | . | CASSEGAGEQFF | TGCGCCAGCAGCGAGGGGGCTGGTGAGCAGTTCTTC
. | 14 | TRBJ1-5 | TRBV15 | . | CATSRGGSGQPQHF | TGTGCCACCAGCAGAGGGGGAAGCGGTCAGCCCCAGCATTTT
TRBD2 | 15 | TRBJ2-1 | TRBV10-3 | once | CAISDGLAGDNEQFF | TGTGCCATCAGTGACGGACTAGCGGGGGACAATGAGCAGTTCTTC
TRBD1 | 15 | TRBJ1-4 | TRBV28 | . | CASSQMGQGGEKLFF | TGTGCCAGCAGTCAGATGGGACAGGGGGGCGAAAAACTGTTTTTT
TRBD1 | 12 | TRBJ1-5 | TRBV30 | . | CAWDRVGQPQHF | TGTGCCTGGGACAGGGTTGGGCAGCCCCAGCATTTT
TRBD2 | 16 | TRBJ2-1 | TRBV5-1 | . | CASSLEGTSGRNEQFF | TGCGCCAGCAGCTTGGAAGGGACTAGCGGGAGGAATGAGCAGTTCTTC
TRBD1 | 13 | TRBJ1-2 | TRBV5-8 | . | CASSPTGAYGYTF | TGTGCCAGCAGCCCGACAGGGGCCTATGGCTACACCTTC
TRBD2 | 16 | TRBJ2-1 | TRBV19 | . | CASSIGGTSGSNEQFF | TGTGCCAGTAGTATAGGGGGGACTAGCGGGAGCAATGAGCAGTTCTTC